Shown below are 3 T cell receptor beta chains from a single sample sequenced in a study of T cells in Graves' hyperthyroidism and ophthalmopathy. TCR beta CDR3 region amplification was performed from RNA transcripts. A set of HTBI primers served as the primers for a first-round RT-PCR of the TCR CDR3. From the multiplex PCR reads, TCRdb called clonotypes with MiXCR, one entry per CDR3 protein. The sample includes around 580,000 distinct CDR3 sequences, just over 45% of them seen just once. Specimen: peripheral blood or thyroid tissue (not recorded which). Receptors were obtained from a woman aged 18-30 years with Graves' hyperthyroidism.

CDR3 amino acids: CASSLFGSGSRLNYNEQFF. CDR3 DNA: TGCGCCAGCAGCTTGTTTGGTAGCGGGAGTAGATTGAACTACAATGAGCAGTTCTTC. The V call is TRBV5-1, the J call TRBJ2-1; TRBD2 matches 9 bases. CDR1 is SGHRS, CDR2 YFSETQ, per germline. The CDR3 sequence is 19 residues long. V was clipped by 1 base and J by 3 bases; unmatched bases: 14.

In this sample, this clonotype turned up many times. The V and J genes are TRBV12-3 or TRBV12-4 and TRBJ2-5; the match to TRBD2 covers 8 bases. There are 14 residues in the CDR3. J was trimmed by 6 bases and V by 1 base; bases with no gene match: 4. The CDR3 reads CASSLGLATKTQYF. CDR3 in DNA: TGTGCCAGCAGTTTAGGACTAGCGACAAAGACCCAGTACTTC.

This rearrangement joins TRBV5-1 to TRBJ1-2; D not certain. Trimming shortened V by 5 bases and J by 3 bases, and 8 bases separated the two germline ends. The germline CDR1 and CDR2 sequences are SGHRS and YFSETQ. This CDR3 region has 12 residues. In DNA, the CDR3 is TGCGCCAGCAGAACAGACGACTATGGCTACACCTTC. This encodes CASRTDDYGYTF. The full variable domain, with the rest looked up from reference TRBV5-1 and TRBJ1-2, is KAGVTQTPRYLIKTRGQQVTLSCSPISGHRSVSWYQQTPGQGLQFLFEYFSETQRNKGNFPGRFSGRQFSNSRSEMNVSTLELGDSALYLCASRTDDYGYTFGSGTRLTVV.